The T cell receptor beta chain under discussion was sequenced for a study of blood T cell repertoires in COVID-19. Study context: Sites in the United States, Italy and Spain provided acute and convalescent COVID-19 samples. T cells, B-cell-depleted T cells, or PBMCs provided the cDNA or gDNA that served as material.

Per the authors' pipeline: The assay estimated nucleated cells by amplifying reference gene primers. The data were produced by immunoSEQ multiplex PCR, yet TCRdb's version contains in-frame clones alone and is incomplete. That table gives V, J and clone size, and the DNA gave D and trimming. The repertoire holds 250,000 to 350,000 clones, 89% seen once, with around 13% in the top ten. Germline lookup yields CDR1 SGHVS and CDR2 FNYEAQ. CDR3 length: 16 residues. Trimming removed 1 base from V and 5 bases from J; junction bases left unmatched: 4. The clonotype originates from a woman aged 60-70 years with acute or convalescent COVID-19. V usage is TRBV7-6 and J usage is TRBJ2-5; TRBD2 matches 13 bases. Material for sequencing was peripheral blood. The CDR3 DNA follows: TGTGCCAGCAGCTTAGGGACTAGCGGGAGTACTGAGACCCAGTACTTC. Protein product: CASSLGTSGSTETQYF.